This T cell receptor beta chain stems from a study of T cells in Graves' hyperthyroidism and ophthalmopathy. The investigators amplified TCR beta CDR3 regions from RNA transcripts. The HTBI primer set served for first-round RT-PCR of the TCR CDR3. MiXCR, run by TCRdb on the multiplex PCR reads, gives a single entry per CDR3 protein. This table holds about 400,000 distinct CDR3 sequences, around a sixth found once. Criteria for exclusion of patients were uncontrolled infection, other autoimmune disease, pregnancy or lactation. Trimming stripped 3 bases from V and 0 bases from J, with 11 bases between. The CDR3 totals 15 residues. CDR1 and CDR2 from the germline V gene are SEHNR and FQNEAQ (reference sequence). This clonotype has ten or more counts.

The sequenced sample was blood. The rearrangement links TRBV7-9 to TRBJ1-2; D possibly corresponds to TRBD1 (6 bases). The sequence came from a woman aged 18 to 35 with Graves' hyperthyroidism. Written as DNA, the CDR3 is TGTGCCAGCAGCTTCGGACAGCAGTCTAACTATGGCTACACCTTC. It codes for CASSFGQQSNYGYTF.